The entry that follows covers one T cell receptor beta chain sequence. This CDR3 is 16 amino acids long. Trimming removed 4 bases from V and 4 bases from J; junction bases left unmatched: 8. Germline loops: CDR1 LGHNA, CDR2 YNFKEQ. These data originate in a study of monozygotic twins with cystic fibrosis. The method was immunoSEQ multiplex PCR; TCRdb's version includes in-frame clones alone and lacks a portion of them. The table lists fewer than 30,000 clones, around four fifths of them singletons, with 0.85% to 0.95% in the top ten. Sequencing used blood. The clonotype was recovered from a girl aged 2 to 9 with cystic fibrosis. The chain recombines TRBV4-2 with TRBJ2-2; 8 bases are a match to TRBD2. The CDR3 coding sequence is TGTGCCAGCAGCCCCCCCGGGGGGGCATCCACCGGGGAGCTGTTTTTT. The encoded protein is CASSPPGGASTGELFF.